The rows below give T cell receptor beta chains drawn from one sample of a study of blood T cell repertoires in COVID-19. Clones were sequenced by immunoSEQ multiplex PCR, and TCRdb holds only the in-frame ones, with some missing. The sample shows 200,000 to 250,000 clones, more than 70% of them seen only once. Sequenced input: peripheral blood. The receptors originated from a woman older than 75 with acute or convalescent COVID-19. The CDR3 runs from the conserved cysteine through the conserved F or W. The order of the fields is clone size, J gene, V gene, D gene, CDR3 protein, CDR3 DNA. D genes are given only for firm matches. Clone size is stated in some rows and not others, as once, few, many or a class when expanded.

size: few
J: TRBJ1-2
V: TRBV19
D: NA
CDR3: CASSTTRVGYGYTF
DNA: TGTGCCAGTAGTACGACCAGGGTCGGCTATGGCTACACCTTC

size: NA
J: TRBJ2-7
V: TRBV5-5
D: NA
CDR3: CASSLGSTYEQYF
DNA: TGTGCCAGCAGCTTGGGGAGCACCTACGAGCAGTACTTC

size: few
J: TRBJ1-1
V: TRBV30
D: NA
CDR3: CAWSVQVGVGAFF
DNA: TGTGCCTGGAGTGTACAAGTCGGGGTGGGAGCTTTCTTT

size: NA
J: TRBJ1-1
V: TRBV7-2
D: NA
CDR3: CASSPTGKMNTEAFF
DNA: TGTGCCAGCAGCCCTACAGGGAAGATGAACACTGAAGCTTTCTTT

size: NA
J: TRBJ1-1
V: TRBV29-1
D: NA
CDR3: CSVARVLGTEAFF
DNA: TGCAGCGTTGCCCGGGTTTTAGGCACTGAAGCTTTCTTT

size: NA
J: TRBJ1-1
V: TRBV3-1/TRBV3-2
D: NA
CDR3: CASSQKQTTEAFF
DNA: TGTGCCAGCAGCCAGAAACAGACCACTGAAGCTTTCTTT

size: NA
J: TRBJ2-2
V: TRBV5-5
D: TRBD2
CDR3: CASSSLLAGAPDTGELFF
DNA: TGTGCCAGCAGCTCTCTCCTAGCGGGGGCCCCGGACACCGGGGAGCTGTTTTTT

size: NA
J: TRBJ1-1
V: TRBV5-6
D: NA
CDR3: CASSPTGNLNTEAFF
DNA: TGTGCCAGCAGCCCGACGGGGAATTTGAACACTGAAGCTTTCTTT

size: NA
J: TRBJ1-2
V: TRBV29-1
D: TRBD1
CDR3: CSGWTGGGGGYTF
DNA: TGCAGCGGCTGGACAGGGGGCGGGGGGGGCTACACCTTC

size: NA
J: TRBJ1-4
V: TRBV28
D: NA
CDR3: CASTRTPGGNEKLFF
DNA: TGTGCCAGCACTCGAACCCCGGGGGGGAATGAAAAACTGTTTTTT

size: NA
J: TRBJ2-3
V: TRBV2
D: TRBD2
CDR3: CASSELAGDADTQYF
DNA: TGTGCCAGCAGTGAGTTAGCGGGGGACGCAGATACGCAGTATTTT

size: NA
J: TRBJ1-2
V: TRBV7-8
D: TRBD1
CDR3: CASSGIPGQANYGYTF
DNA: TGTGCCAGCAGCGGAATTCCTGGACAGGCTAACTATGGCTACACCTTC

size: NA
J: TRBJ1-5
V: TRBV18
D: NA
CDR3: CASSPSDVNLGGQPQHF
DNA: TGTGCCAGCTCACCGTCTGACGTCAATCTGGGGGGGCAGCCCCAGCATTTT

size: NA
J: TRBJ2-3
V: TRBV4-2
D: TRBD1
CDR3: CASSPTGAGGTQYF
DNA: TGTGCCAGCAGCCCGACAGGGGCTGGGGGTACGCAGTATTTT

size: once
J: TRBJ2-3
V: TRBV7-2
D: TRBD2
CDR3: CASSLGGTRGDTQYF
DNA: TGTGCCAGCAGCTTAGGAGGGACTAGAGGGGATACGCAGTATTTT

size: NA
J: TRBJ2-3
V: TRBV5-1
D: NA
CDR3: CASSSGTLLNTDTQYF
DNA: TGCGCCAGCAGCTCTGGGACTCTATTAAACACAGATACGCAGTATTTT

size: few
J: TRBJ1-4
V: TRBV19
D: NA
CDR3: CASRNQRGSEKLFF
DNA: TGTGCCAGTAGAAACCAGCGGGGCAGTGAAAAACTGTTTTTT

size: NA
J: TRBJ1-5
V: TRBV28
D: TRBD1
CDR3: CASSLSGTERFNQPQHF
DNA: TGTGCCAGCAGTTTATCCGGGACAGAACGATTCAATCAGCCCCAGCATTTT

size: once
J: TRBJ1-3
V: TRBV19
D: NA
CDR3: CASSKTIDSGNTIYF
DNA: TGTGCCAGTAGTAAAACAATCGACTCTGGAAACACCATATATTTT

size: NA
J: TRBJ1-1
V: TRBV9
D: NA
CDR3: CASRGEGNTEAFF
DNA: TGTGCCAGCAGGGGGGAGGGGAACACTGAAGCTTTCTTT

size: NA
J: TRBJ1-2
V: TRBV27
D: NA
CDR3: CASSLLGQRVPNYGYTF
DNA: TGTGCCAGCAGTTTACTAGGACAGAGGGTTCCTAACTATGGCTACACCTTC

size: NA
J: TRBJ1-1
V: TRBV3-1/TRBV3-2
D: NA
CDR3: CASSQIKPQGNTEAFF
DNA: TGTGCCAGCAGCCAGATTAAGCCGCAGGGGAACACTGAAGCTTTCTTT

size: NA
J: TRBJ2-1
V: TRBV28
D: NA
CDR3: CASSPSSGSYNEQFF
DNA: TGTGCCAGCAGCCCTTCAAGCGGATCCTACAATGAGCAGTTCTTC

size: NA
J: TRBJ2-3
V: TRBV25-1
D: TRBD2
CDR3: CANPLKRDSTDTQYF
DNA: TGTGCCAACCCCCTAAAGCGGGATAGCACAGATACGCAGTATTTT

size: NA
J: TRBJ2-7
V: TRBV6-2/TRBV6-3
D: TRBD1
CDR3: CASSSPTYRDSYEQYF
DNA: TGTGCCAGCAGTTCCCCTACTTACCGGGACAGCTACGAGCAGTACTTC

size: NA
J: TRBJ2-7
V: TRBV19
D: TRBD2
CDR3: CASSIVAGIYYEQYF
DNA: TGTGCCAGTAGTATTGTAGCGGGGATTTACTACGAGCAGTACTTC

size: few
J: TRBJ2-7
V: TRBV12-3/TRBV12-4
D: NA
CDR3: CASSRGYEQYF
DNA: TGTGCCAGCAGCCGGGGGTACGAGCAGTACTTC

size: NA
J: TRBJ2-7
V: TRBV27
D: TRBD1
CDR3: CASSGTGGPPYEQYF
DNA: TGTGCCAGCAGTGGGACAGGGGGCCCCCCCTACGAGCAGTACTTC

size: NA
J: TRBJ2-3
V: TRBV5-1
D: TRBD2
CDR3: CASSYSGTSGGIYTDTQYF
DNA: TGCGCCAGCAGCTACTCCGGGACTAGCGGGGGGATATACACAGATACGCAGTATTTT

size: NA
J: TRBJ1-1
V: TRBV19
D: NA
CDR3: CASREMNTEAFF
DNA: TGTGCCAGTCGAGAGATGAACACTGAAGCTTTCTTT

size: NA
J: TRBJ1-1
V: TRBV7-2
D: TRBD1
CDR3: CASSLTGQGALTEAFF
DNA: TGTGCCAGCAGCTTGACGGGACAGGGGGCTCTCACTGAAGCTTTCTTT

size: NA
J: TRBJ1-2
V: TRBV5-1
D: TRBD1
CDR3: CASSYDRGGYTF
DNA: TGCGCCAGCAGCTACGACAGGGGAGGGTACACCTTC

size: NA
J: TRBJ1-6
V: TRBV3-1/TRBV3-2
D: TRBD1
CDR3: CASSHYLGTDNSPLHF
DNA: TGTGCCAGCAGCCACTATCTCGGGACAGATAATTCACCCCTCCACTTT

size: once
J: TRBJ2-5
V: TRBV18
D: NA
CDR3: CASSPQATQYQETQYF
DNA: TGTGCCAGCTCCCCCCAGGCCACCCAGTACCAAGAGACCCAGTACTTC

size: NA
J: TRBJ1-1
V: TRBV18
D: TRBD1
CDR3: CASSPLQGLGTEAFF
DNA: TGTGCCAGCTCACCACTACAGGGGCTAGGAACTGAAGCTTTCTTT

size: NA
J: TRBJ2-2
V: TRBV29-1
D: NA
CDR3: CSVGRGRNTGELFF
DNA: TGCAGCGTTGGTAGGGGGAGGAACACCGGGGAGCTGTTTTTT

size: once
J: TRBJ2-3
V: TRBV6-2/TRBV6-3
D: TRBD2
CDR3: CASSYDGGATDTQYF
DNA: TGTGCCAGCAGTTACGACGGGGGGGCAACAGATACGCAGTATTTT

size: NA
J: TRBJ1-1
V: TRBV6-5
D: NA
CDR3: CASSYLENTEAFF
DNA: TGTGCCAGCAGTTACTTAGAAAACACTGAAGCTTTCTTT

size: NA
J: TRBJ1-1
V: TRBV3-1/TRBV3-2
D: NA
CDR3: CASSPRGTEAFF
DNA: TGTGCCAGCAGCCCCCGCGGCACTGAAGCTTTCTTT

size: few
J: TRBJ1-2
V: TRBV7-2
D: NA
CDR3: CASSLVNPSVDYGYTF
DNA: TGTGCCAGCAGCTTAGTTAACCCCAGCGTCGACTATGGCTACACCTTC

size: NA
J: TRBJ1-2
V: TRBV12-3/TRBV12-4
D: TRBD1
CDR3: CASSDRGGYGYTF
DNA: TGTGCCAGCAGTGACAGGGGGGGCTATGGCTACACCTTC

size: once
J: TRBJ2-1
V: TRBV11-2
D: TRBD1
CDR3: CASSATGISYNEQFF
DNA: TGTGCCAGCAGCGCGACAGGGATCAGCTACAATGAGCAGTTCTTC

size: NA
J: TRBJ1-1
V: TRBV2
D: NA
CDR3: CASSEEGSDTEAFF
DNA: TGTGCCAGCAGTGAGGAGGGGTCCGACACTGAAGCTTTCTTT

size: few
J: TRBJ2-2
V: TRBV28
D: TRBD1
CDR3: CASSFVTGAPGELFF
DNA: TGTGCCAGCAGTTTCGTAACAGGGGCGCCCGGGGAGCTGTTTTTT

size: NA
J: TRBJ1-4
V: TRBV6-5
D: NA
CDR3: CASSRPGATNEKLFF
DNA: TGTGCCAGCAGCCGTCCAGGGGCAACTAATGAAAAACTGTTTTTT

size: NA
J: TRBJ1-1
V: TRBV29-1
D: NA
CDR3: CSVDELNTEAFF
DNA: TGCAGCGTTGACGAGCTGAACACTGAAGCTTTCTTT

size: NA
J: TRBJ2-7
V: TRBV5-6
D: NA
CDR3: CASSLGGIENYEQYF
DNA: TGTGCCAGCAGCTTAGGAGGGATTGAGAACTACGAGCAGTACTTC

size: NA
J: TRBJ2-1
V: TRBV3-1/TRBV3-2
D: NA
CDR3: CASSLNGQYNEQFF
DNA: TGTGCCAGCAGCCTTAACGGACAGTACAATGAGCAGTTCTTC

size: NA
J: TRBJ1-1
V: TRBV7-9
D: NA
CDR3: CASGRGLNTEAFF
DNA: TGTGCCAGCGGACGAGGGTTGAACACTGAAGCTTTCTTT

size: NA
J: TRBJ1-1
V: TRBV19
D: NA
CDR3: CASSIGGVMNTEAFF
DNA: TGTGCCAGTAGTATAGGGGGGGTGATGAACACTGAAGCTTTCTTT

size: NA
J: TRBJ1-2
V: TRBV15
D: NA
CDR3: CATSRPTSSRYYGYTF
DNA: TGTGCCACCAGCAGACCCACATCGTCCCGATACTATGGCTACACCTTC

size: NA
J: TRBJ2-6
V: TRBV9
D: TRBD1
CDR3: CASSPYRGLSGANVLTF
DNA: TGTGCCAGCAGCCCTTACAGGGGGCTGTCCGGGGCCAACGTCCTGACTTTC

size: NA
J: TRBJ1-1
V: TRBV7-9
D: NA
CDR3: CASSSPTEMNTEAFF
DNA: TGTGCCAGCAGCTCCCCGACGGAGATGAACACTGAAGCTTTCTTT

size: once
J: TRBJ1-6
V: TRBV27
D: TRBD1
CDR3: CASSPGTGPPLLHNSPLHF
DNA: TGTGCCAGCAGTCCGGGGACAGGGCCACCTTTACTCCATAATTCACCCCTCCACTTT

size: few
J: TRBJ1-2
V: TRBV24-1
D: NA
CDR3: CATSDPGYGYTF
DNA: TGTGCCACCAGTGATCCCGGGTATGGCTACACCTTC

size: NA
J: TRBJ2-5
V: TRBV2
D: NA
CDR3: CASSVMATQETQYF
DNA: TGTGCCAGCAGTGTGATGGCCACCCAAGAGACCCAGTACTTC

size: NA
J: TRBJ2-5
V: TRBV5-1
D: TRBD1
CDR3: CASSPGTGVPETQYF
DNA: TGCGCCAGCAGCCCCGGGACAGGGGTTCCAGAGACCCAGTACTTC

size: NA
J: TRBJ2-2
V: TRBV3-1/TRBV3-2
D: TRBD2
CDR3: CASSPRNSGGPNTGELFF
DNA: TGTGCCAGCAGCCCAAGGAATAGCGGGGGACCGAACACCGGGGAGCTGTTTTTT